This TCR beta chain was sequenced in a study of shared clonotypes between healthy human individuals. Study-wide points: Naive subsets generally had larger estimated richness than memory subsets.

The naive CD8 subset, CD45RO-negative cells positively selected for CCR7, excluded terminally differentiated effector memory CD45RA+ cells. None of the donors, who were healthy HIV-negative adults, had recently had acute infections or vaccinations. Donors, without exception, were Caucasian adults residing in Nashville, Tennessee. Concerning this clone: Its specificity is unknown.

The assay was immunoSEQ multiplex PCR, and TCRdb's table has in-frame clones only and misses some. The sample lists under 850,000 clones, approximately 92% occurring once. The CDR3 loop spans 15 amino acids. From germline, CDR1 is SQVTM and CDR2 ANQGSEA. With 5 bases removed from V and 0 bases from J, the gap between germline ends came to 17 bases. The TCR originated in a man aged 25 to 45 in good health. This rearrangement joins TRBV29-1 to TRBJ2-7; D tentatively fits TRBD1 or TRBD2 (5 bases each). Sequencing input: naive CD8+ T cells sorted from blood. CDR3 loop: CSVPLPGRSSYEQYF. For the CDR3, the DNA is TGCAGCGTTCCATTGCCGGGACGGAGCTCCTACGAGCAGTACTTC.